This TCR beta chain was identified in a study of OX40 agonist ivuxolimab in advanced cancers. Study at large: Patients treated during dose escalation were battling hepatocellular carcinoma, melanoma, renal cell or head and neck cancer.

The CDR3 runs 12 residues. CDR1 is SGDLS and CDR2 is YYNGEE in the germline V gene. Trimming shortened V by 7 bases and J by 5 bases, and 9 bases separated the two germline ends. Measured with immunoSEQ multiplex PCR; TCRdb has only the in-frame clones, and not every one. The repertoire holds under 85,000 clones, with approximately 95% as singletons. The sequence derives from an adult with an advanced solid tumor such as melanoma, head and neck, liver or kidney cancer. The chain combines TRBV9 with TRBJ2-2; D unclear. The sequenced sample was CD4+ or CD8+ T cells sorted from blood, obtained in a trial of the OX40 agonist ivuxolimab. CDR3 region: CASQYGTGELFF. For the CDR3, the DNA is TGTGCCAGCCAATATGGGACCGGGGAGCTGTTTTTT.